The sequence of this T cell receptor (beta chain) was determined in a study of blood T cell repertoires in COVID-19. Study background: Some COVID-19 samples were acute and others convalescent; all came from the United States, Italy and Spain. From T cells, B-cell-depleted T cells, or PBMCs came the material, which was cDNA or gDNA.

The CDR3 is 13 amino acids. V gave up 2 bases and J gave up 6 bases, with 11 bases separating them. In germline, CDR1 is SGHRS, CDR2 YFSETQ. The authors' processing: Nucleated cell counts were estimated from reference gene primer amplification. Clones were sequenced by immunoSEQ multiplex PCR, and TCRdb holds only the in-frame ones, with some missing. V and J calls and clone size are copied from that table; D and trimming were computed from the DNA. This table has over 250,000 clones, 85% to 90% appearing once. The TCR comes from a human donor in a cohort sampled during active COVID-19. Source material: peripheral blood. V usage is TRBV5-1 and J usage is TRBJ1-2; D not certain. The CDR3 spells CASSLEGTHGYTF. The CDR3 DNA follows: TGCGCCAGCAGCTTAGAGGGAACGCATGGCTACACCTTC.